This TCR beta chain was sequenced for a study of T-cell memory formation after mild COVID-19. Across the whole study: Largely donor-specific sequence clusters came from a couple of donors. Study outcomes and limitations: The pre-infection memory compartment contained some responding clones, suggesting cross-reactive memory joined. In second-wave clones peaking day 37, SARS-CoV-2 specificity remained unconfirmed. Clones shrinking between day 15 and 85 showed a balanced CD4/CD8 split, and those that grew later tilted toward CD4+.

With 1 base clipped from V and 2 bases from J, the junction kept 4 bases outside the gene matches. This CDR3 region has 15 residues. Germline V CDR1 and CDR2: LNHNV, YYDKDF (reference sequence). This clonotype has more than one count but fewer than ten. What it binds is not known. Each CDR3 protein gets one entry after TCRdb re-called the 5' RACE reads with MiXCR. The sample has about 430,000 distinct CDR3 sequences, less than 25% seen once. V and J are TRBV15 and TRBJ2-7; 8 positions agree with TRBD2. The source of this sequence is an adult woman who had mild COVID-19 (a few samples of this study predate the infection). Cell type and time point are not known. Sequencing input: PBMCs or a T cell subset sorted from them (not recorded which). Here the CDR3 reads CATSRAAGAAYEQYF. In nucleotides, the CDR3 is TGTGCCACCAGCAGAGCAGCGGGGGCCGCCTACGAGCAGTACTTC.